The clone carrying this T cell receptor beta chain was observed a handful of times. The CDR3 runs 16 residues. Germline V CDR1 and CDR2: SGHTA, FQGNSA. V lost 1 base and J 0 bases, leaving 9 bases between the germline ends. Unique molecular identifiers were used to barcode this TCRbeta library. Using its own MiXCR run on the PCR reads, TCRdb lists one record per CDR3 protein. The repertoire has about 610,000 distinct CDR3 sequences, roughly a tenth of them found once; the top ten carry around 4%. The sample is drawn from a study of T-cell reconstitution after alpha-beta-depleted transplantation in children.

The sequenced sample was PBMCs from the stem cell graft donor, obtained from the stem cell graft. The chain employs TRBV7-2 and TRBJ2-2; D is perhaps TRBD1 (6 bases). This TCR came from a human donor who donated a stem cell graft to a child with acute myeloid leukemia. The CDR3 bases are TGTGCCAGCAGCTTAGTAGGGGGACCGAACACCGGGGAGCTGTTTTTT. The encoded protein is CASSLVGGPNTGELFF.